The rows below give T cell receptor beta chains drawn from one sample of a study of T cell changes during pregnancy in multiple sclerosis. This table comes from immunoSEQ multiplex PCR, and its TCRdb copy is limited to in-frame clones, with some not included. The table has 70,000 or so clones, around 90% seen once; the top ten hold just under 0.3%. Sequenced material: CD4+ T cells from peripheral blood mononuclear cells, taken after pregnancy. The receptors here all came from a female donor with multiple sclerosis, enrolled in a pregnancy study. Each CDR3 is given with its conserved first and last residue. D genes are given only for firm matches. Not all rows give a size; the values are once, few, many and, for expanded clones, a class.

TRBJ1-1	NA	NA	TRBV5-1	CASSSEGNTEAFF	TGCGCCAGCAGCTCCGAGGGTAACACTGAAGCTTTCTTT
TRBJ2-7	NA	NA	TRBV5-1	CASSPGTKSYEQYF	TGCGCCAGCAGCCCCGGGACAAAGTCCTACGAGCAGTACTTC
TRBJ2-2	NA	NA	TRBV7-3	CASSRYNTGELFF	TGTGCCAGCAGTCGCTATAACACCGGGGAGCTGTTTTTT
TRBJ1-1	NA	NA	TRBV10-3	CAISERTAGKNTEAFF	TGTGCCATCAGTGAGAGAACGGCGGGCAAAAACACTGAAGCTTTCTTT
TRBJ1-1	TRBD1	NA	TRBV10-3	CAISQGAMNTEAFF	TGTGCCATCAGTCAGGGGGCCATGAACACTGAAGCTTTCTTT
TRBJ1-2	NA	many	TRBV6-5	CATRGGGSYTF	TGTGCCACCCGCGGGGGCGGAAGCTACACCTTC
TRBJ2-7	TRBD2	NA	TRBV7-6	CASSLTGTSGSYEQYF	TGTGCCAGCAGCTTAACCGGGACTAGCGGTTCCTACGAGCAGTACTTC
TRBJ2-2	NA	NA	TRBV9	CASSVERSGELFF	TGTGCCAGCAGCGTAGAGAGGTCGGGGGAGCTGTTTTTT
TRBJ1-4	TRBD1	NA	TRBV5-1	CASSAGDRANEKLFF	TGCGCCAGCAGCGCAGGGGACAGGGCTAATGAAAAACTGTTTTTT
TRBJ2-7	TRBD2	NA	TRBV19	CASSTSGGLYEQYF	TGTGCCAGTAGTACGAGCGGGGGGTTGTACGAGCAGTACTTC